This record looks at one TCR beta chain sequence and its context. The CDR3 is 16 amino acids. V shed 3 bases, J shed 6 bases, and the junction held 6 bases outside the gene matches. CDR1 is SGHTA, CDR2 FQGNSA, per germline. The data belong to a study of control samples from healthy donors and cancer patients. Generated by immunoSEQ multiplex PCR, the TCRdb table keeps only in-frame clones and is missing some. This table has approximately 100,000 clones, around nine tenths appearing once. This clonotype was obtained from a man aged 30 to 39 in good health. Sequencing input: blood. The V gene is TRBV7-2, the J gene TRBJ2-2, with 11 bases lining up with TRBD2. Written as DNA, the CDR3 is TGTGCCAGCAGCTTGCATAGCGGGGGGGCCGCCGGGGAGCTGTTTTTT. Its protein is CASSLHSGGAAGELFF.